This TCR beta chain is from a study of identical twins. The authors used template switching to add a universal primer site and gave cDNA unique molecular identifiers. TCRdb processed the 5' RACE reads anew with MiXCR; each CDR3 protein has one entry. The sample has approximately 620,000 distinct CDR3 sequences, under 9% seen once. Germline loops: CDR1 MNHEY, CDR2 SVGAGI. CDR3 length equals 15 residues. The V and J ends lost 2 bases and 1 base, in that order; junction bases with no gene match: 3. Many counts were recorded for this clonotype. Its antigen is currently unknown. Overall study results and limits: The conclusions drew on cross-sectional statistical analysis instead of tracking the same donors. Within monozygotic twins, out-of-frame TCR alpha sharing was underestimated by the models.

These same data were also listed under a study on yellow fever vaccine responses in identical twins. As reported in that work: Twins' vaccine T cell responses were reported to seem partly convergent and partly personalized.

This clonotype was obtained from a woman aged 18 to 35 in good health. What was sequenced was PBMCs. This chain connects TRBV6-5 to TRBJ2-3; 7 positions match TRBD2. CDR3 sequence reads: CASSYGRGGTDTQYF. DNA for the CDR3: TGTGCCAGCAGTTACGGTCGGGGGGGCACAGATACGCAGTATTTT.